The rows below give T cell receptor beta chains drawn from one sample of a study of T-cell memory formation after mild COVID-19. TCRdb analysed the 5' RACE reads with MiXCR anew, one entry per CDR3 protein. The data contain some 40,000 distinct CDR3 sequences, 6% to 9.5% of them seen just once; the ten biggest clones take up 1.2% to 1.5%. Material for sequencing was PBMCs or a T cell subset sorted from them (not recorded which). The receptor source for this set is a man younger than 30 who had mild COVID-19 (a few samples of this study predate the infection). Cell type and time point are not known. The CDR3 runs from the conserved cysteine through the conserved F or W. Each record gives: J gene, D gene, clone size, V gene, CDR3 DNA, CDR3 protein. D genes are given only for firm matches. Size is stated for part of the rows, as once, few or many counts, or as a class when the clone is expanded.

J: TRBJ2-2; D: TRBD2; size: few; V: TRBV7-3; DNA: TGTGCCAGCAGCTCCGGGGGGGGCGCTAACACCGGGGAGCTGTTTTTT; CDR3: CASSSGGGANTGELFF
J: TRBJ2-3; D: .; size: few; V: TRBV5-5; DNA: TGTGCCAGCAGCCAAAGGGCGTGGGACTCCCCCACAGATACGCAGTATTTT; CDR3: CASSQRAWDSPTDTQYF
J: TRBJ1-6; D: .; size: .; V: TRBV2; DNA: TGTGCCACTGCGGGCAATTCACCCCTCCACTTT; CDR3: CATAGNSPLHF
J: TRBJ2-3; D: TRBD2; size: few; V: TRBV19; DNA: TGTGCCAGTAGCACTAGCGGGACTAGCACAGATACGCAGTATTTT; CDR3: CASSTSGTSTDTQYF
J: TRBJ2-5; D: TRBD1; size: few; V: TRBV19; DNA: TGTGCCAGTAGTTCAAGACAGGGCGGGGAGACCCAGTACTTC; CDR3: CASSSRQGGETQYF
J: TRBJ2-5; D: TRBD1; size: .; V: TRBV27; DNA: TGTGCCAGCAGTTTATGGTTGGGACAGGAGACCCAGTACTTC; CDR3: CASSLWLGQETQYF
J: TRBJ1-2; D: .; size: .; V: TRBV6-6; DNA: TGTGCCAGCAGTCCAGACGGGATTTATGGCTACACCTTC; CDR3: CASSPDGIYGYTF
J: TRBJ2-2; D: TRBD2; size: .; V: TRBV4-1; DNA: TGCGCCAGCCGTACCGCCGGGACTAGCGGCACCGGGGAGCTGTTTTTT; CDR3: CASRTAGTSGTGELFF
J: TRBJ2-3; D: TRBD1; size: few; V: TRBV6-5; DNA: TGTGCCAGCACCGGCGGGACAGGGCCCCATACGCAGTATTTT; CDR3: CASTGGTGPHTQYF
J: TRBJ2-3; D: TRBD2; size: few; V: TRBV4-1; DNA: TGCGCCAGCAGCCCGGGACTAGCGCTCTCCGTAGATACGCAGTATTTT; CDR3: CASSPGLALSVDTQYF
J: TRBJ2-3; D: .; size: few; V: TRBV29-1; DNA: TGCAGCGCCCGGGGGCTAGCGGCAGATACGCAGTATTTT; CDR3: CSARGLAADTQYF
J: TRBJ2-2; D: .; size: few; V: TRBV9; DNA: TGTGCCAGCAGCGTAGCGGCACAGAACACCGGGGAGCTGTTTTTT; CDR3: CASSVAAQNTGELFF
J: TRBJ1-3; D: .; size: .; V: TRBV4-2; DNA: TGTGCCAGCAGCCCCGAATCGGCCTCTGGAAACACCATATATTTT; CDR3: CASSPESASGNTIYF
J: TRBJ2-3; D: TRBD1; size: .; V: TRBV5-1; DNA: TGCGCCAGCAGCCCCGGACAGGGAATCACAGATACGCAGTATTTT; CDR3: CASSPGQGITDTQYF
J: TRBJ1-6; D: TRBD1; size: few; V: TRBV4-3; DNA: TGCGCCAGCAGCCAGGACGTGGACAGGGGGAGCCCCTATAATTCACCCCTCCACTTT; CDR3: CASSQDVDRGSPYNSPLHF
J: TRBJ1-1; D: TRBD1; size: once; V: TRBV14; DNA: TGTGCCAGCAGCCTTGGGACAGGGATCTCTGAAGCTTTCTTT; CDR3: CASSLGTGISEAFF
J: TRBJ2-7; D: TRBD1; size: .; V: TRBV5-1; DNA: TGCGCCAGCTCACCGGGACAGGGAAGCGAGCAGTACTTC; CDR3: CASSPGQGSEQYF
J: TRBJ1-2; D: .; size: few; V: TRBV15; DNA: TGTGCCACCAGCAGAGATCAAAAGCCCCAGGGTGGCTACACCTTC; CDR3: CATSRDQKPQGGYTF
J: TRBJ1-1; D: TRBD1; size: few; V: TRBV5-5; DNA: TGTGCCAGCAGCTCCAGGACAGGGGGTTACACTGAAGCTTTCTTT; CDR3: CASSSRTGGYTEAFF
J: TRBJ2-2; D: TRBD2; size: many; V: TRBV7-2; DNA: TGTGCCAGCAGCTGGACTAGCACCGGGGAGCTGTTTTTT; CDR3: CASSWTSTGELFF
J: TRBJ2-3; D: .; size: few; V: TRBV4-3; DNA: TGCGCCAGCAGCCAACTTTATTGGCAGGCGGTAAATACGCAGTATTTT; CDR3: CASSQLYWQAVNTQYF
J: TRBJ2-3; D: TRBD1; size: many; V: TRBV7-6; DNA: TGTGCCAGCAGCTCCCTCTCAGGGGGCGATACGCAGTATTTT; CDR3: CASSSLSGGDTQYF
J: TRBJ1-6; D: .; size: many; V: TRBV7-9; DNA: TGTGCCAGCAGCTTAGCGCAGATTAATTCACCCCTCCACTTT; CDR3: CASSLAQINSPLHF
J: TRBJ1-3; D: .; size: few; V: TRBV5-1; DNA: TGCGCCAGCAGCCCGACACCGGGAAACACCATATATTTT; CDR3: CASSPTPGNTIYF
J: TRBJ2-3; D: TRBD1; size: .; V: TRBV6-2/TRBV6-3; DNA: TGTGCCAGCAGTAAGGACAGGGCCGGCACAGATACGCAGTATTTT; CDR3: CASSKDRAGTDTQYF
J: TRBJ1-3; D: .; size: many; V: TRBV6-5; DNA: TGTGCCAGCAGTTACTCCGTGGGGAGCTCTGGAAACACCATATATTTT; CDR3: CASSYSVGSSGNTIYF
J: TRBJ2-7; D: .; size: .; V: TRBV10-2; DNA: TGCGCCAGCCAGGACCAGACCTACGAGCAGTACTTC; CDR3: CASQDQTYEQYF
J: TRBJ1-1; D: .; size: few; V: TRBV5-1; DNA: TGCGCCAGCAGCTCGACCTTCGCCTCCAACACTGAAGCTTTCTTT; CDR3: CASSSTFASNTEAFF
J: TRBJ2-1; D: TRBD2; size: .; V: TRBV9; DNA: TGTGCCAGCAGCGTAGCTACCAGCGGGGGGAGGAATGAGCAGTTCTTC; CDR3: CASSVATSGGRNEQFF
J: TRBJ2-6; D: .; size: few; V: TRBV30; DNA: TGTGCCTGGAGAATAGGATATGGGGCCAACGTCCTGACTTTC; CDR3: CAWRIGYGANVLTF
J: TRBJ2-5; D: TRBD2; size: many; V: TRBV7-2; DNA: TGTGCCAGCAGCTTAGAAGCGGGAGGACAAGAGACCCAGTACTTC; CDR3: CASSLEAGGQETQYF
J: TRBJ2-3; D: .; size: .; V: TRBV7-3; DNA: TGTGCCAGCAGCCCTGGGGCTCTAGATACGCAGTATTTT; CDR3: CASSPGALDTQYF
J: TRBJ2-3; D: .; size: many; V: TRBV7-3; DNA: TGTGCCAGCAGCCCGCTGGGATGGATGAATACGCAGTATTTT; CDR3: CASSPLGWMNTQYF
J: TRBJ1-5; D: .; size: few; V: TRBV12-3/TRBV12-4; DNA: TGTGCCAGCAGCTACAGAGGGGACCAGCCCCAGCATTTT; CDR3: CASSYRGDQPQHF
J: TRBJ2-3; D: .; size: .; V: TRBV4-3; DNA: TGCGCCAGCAGCCATCCCGGAGATACGCAGTATTTT; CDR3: CASSHPGDTQYF
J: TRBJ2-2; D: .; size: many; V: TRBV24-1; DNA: TGTGCCACCAGTGGGGACACCGGGGAGCTGTTTTTT; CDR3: CATSGDTGELFF
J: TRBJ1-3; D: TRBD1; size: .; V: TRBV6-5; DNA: TGTGCCAGCAGTACCCCAGGGACAGCTGGAAACACCATATATTTT; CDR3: CASSTPGTAGNTIYF
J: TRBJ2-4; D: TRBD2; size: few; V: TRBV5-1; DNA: TGCGCCAGCAGCTGGAAGAATCCGGGACTAGCGGGGGCCCGAGGAAACATTCAGTACTTC; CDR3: CASSWKNPGLAGARGNIQYF
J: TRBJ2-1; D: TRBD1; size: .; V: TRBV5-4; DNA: TGTGCCAGCAGCCCAGGACAGGGGGCCCGGGGTGAGCAGTTCTTC; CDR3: CASSPGQGARGEQFF
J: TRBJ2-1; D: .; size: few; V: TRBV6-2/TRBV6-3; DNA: TGTGCCAGCAGTGAAAAATACAATGAGCAGTTCTTC; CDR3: CASSEKYNEQFF
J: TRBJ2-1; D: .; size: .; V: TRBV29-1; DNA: TGCAGCGTGGCCTGGTCCTACAATGAGCAGTTCTTC; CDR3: CSVAWSYNEQFF
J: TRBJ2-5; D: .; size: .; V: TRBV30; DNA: TGTGCCGGGGAACCGCCATCAGGGGAAGAGACCCAGTACTTC; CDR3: CAGEPPSGEETQYF
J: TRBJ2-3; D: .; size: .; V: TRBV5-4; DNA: TGTGCCAGCAGTCAAGGTGGTGGGGGGCGAGATACGCAGTATTTT; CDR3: CASSQGGGGRDTQYF
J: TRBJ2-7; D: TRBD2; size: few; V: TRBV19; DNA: TGTGCCAGTAGTATGGGACTAGCGGGGTCCTCCTACGAGCAGTACTTC; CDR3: CASSMGLAGSSYEQYF
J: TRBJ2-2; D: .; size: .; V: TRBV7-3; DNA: TGTGCCAGCAGCTTACTTGCAGCTACGAACACCGGGGAGCTGTTTTTT; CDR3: CASSLLAATNTGELFF
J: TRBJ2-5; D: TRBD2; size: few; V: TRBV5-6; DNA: TGTGCCAGCAGCCAGACTAGCGGGGTCGGGCCCCAGTACTTC; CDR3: CASSQTSGVGPQYF
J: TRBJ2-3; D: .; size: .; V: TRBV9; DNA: TGTGCCAGCAGCGTAGAAGGAGGGGGGGCAGATACGCAGTATTTT; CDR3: CASSVEGGGADTQYF
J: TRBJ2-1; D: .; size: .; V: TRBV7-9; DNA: TGTGCCAGCAGCTTACGGGGGGCGGCAGAAGGGGAGCAGTTCTTC; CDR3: CASSLRGAAEGEQFF
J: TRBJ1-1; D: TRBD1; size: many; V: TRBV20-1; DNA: TGCAGTGCCCGCAGTGACAGGGACACTGAAGCTTTCTTT; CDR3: CSARSDRDTEAFF
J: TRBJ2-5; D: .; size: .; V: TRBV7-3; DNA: TGTGCCAGCAGCTTAACCCCAGGGGGACTGGAGACCCAGTACTTC; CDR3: CASSLTPGGLETQYF
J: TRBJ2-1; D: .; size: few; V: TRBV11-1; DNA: TGTGCCAGCAGCTTATTTCAGGGGGGAGGCGATGAGCAGTTCTTC; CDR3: CASSLFQGGGDEQFF
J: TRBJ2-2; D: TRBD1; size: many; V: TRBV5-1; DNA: TGCGCCAGCAGCCGGGACAGGAACACCGGGGAGCTGTTTTTT; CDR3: CASSRDRNTGELFF
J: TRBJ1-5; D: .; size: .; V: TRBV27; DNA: TGTGCCAGCAGTTTGAAGAGTAGCAATCAGCCCCAGCATTTT; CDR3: CASSLKSSNQPQHF
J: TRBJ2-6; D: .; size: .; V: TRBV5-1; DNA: TGCGCCAGCAGCCCGGAAGTGGCCGGGGCCAACGTCCTGACTTTC; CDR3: CASSPEVAGANVLTF
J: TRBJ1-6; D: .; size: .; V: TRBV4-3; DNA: TGCGCCAGCAGCCAAGTCCTCCGGGATTCACCCCTCCACTTT; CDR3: CASSQVLRDSPLHF
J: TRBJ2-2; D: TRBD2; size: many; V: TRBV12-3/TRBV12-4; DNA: TGTGCCAGCAGGACTAGCGGCTCGAACACCGGGGAGCTGTTTTTT; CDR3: CASRTSGSNTGELFF
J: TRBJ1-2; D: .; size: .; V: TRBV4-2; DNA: TGTGCCAGCAGCCCCACACATCGCTCGGGCGGCTACACCTTC; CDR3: CASSPTHRSGGYTF
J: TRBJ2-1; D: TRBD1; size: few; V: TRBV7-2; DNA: TGTGCCAGCAGCTATAACCGGGACAGGGGGTTCGTTAGTGAGCAGTTCTTC; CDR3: CASSYNRDRGFVSEQFF
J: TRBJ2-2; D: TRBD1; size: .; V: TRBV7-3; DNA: TGTGCCAGCTCGAAGGGGGCCGGTACCGGGGAGCTGTTTTTT; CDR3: CASSKGAGTGELFF
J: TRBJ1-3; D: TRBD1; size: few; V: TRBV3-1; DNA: TGTGCCAGCAGCCAAGCCGACAGGGCTGGAAACACCATATATTTT; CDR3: CASSQADRAGNTIYF